These 11 T cell receptor beta chains came from one sample sequenced in a study of molecular identifiers for immune sequencing clone quantification. One entry per CDR3 protein results from TCRdb running MiXCR on the PCR reads. The table includes about 640,000 distinct CDR3 sequences, approximately 20% detected once. The sequenced sample was naive CD8+ T cells from blood, with Jurkat cell RNA spiked in. Indicated subset: FACS-sorted CD8+CD4-CCR7+CD45RA+ naive T cells. The receptors stem from a human donor in good health. Some libraries in this study had Jurkat cell RNA spiked in.

The chain has TRBV4-3 and TRBJ2-1, with D unclear. CDR1 is LGHNA, CDR2 YSLEER, per germline. The CDR3 has 13 amino acids. Deletions cut 0 bases from V and 8 bases from J, with 8 bases between. CDR3 DNA: TGCGCCAGCAGCCAAGATCGGGTCTATGAGCAGTTCTTC. Its translation is CASSQDRVYEQFF.

This clonotype has a handful of counts. The chain carries TRBV11-2 and TRBJ2-1; D could derive from TRBD1 or TRBD2 (5 bases each). Germline V gene lookup returns CDR1 SGHAT and CDR2 FQNNGV. This CDR3 has 16 residues. Trimming stripped 6 bases from V and 5 bases from J, with 20 bases between. CDR3 protein: CASSNGGGWVNNEQFF. The DNA for the CDR3 is TGTGCCAGCAGTAACGGTGGGGGATGGGTCAACAATGAGCAGTTCTTC.

Ten or more counts support this clonotype. The chain links TRBV5-1 to TRBJ2-4; possible D gene TRBD1, 6 bases. Germline values: CDR1 SGHRS, CDR2 YFSETQ. Trimming removed 0 bases from V and 8 bases from J, with 12 bases in between. The CDR3 loop spans 14 amino acids. Written as DNA, the CDR3 is TGCGCCAGCAGCTTGGTAACAGGGCTGGACATTCAGTACTTC. Translation: CASSLVTGLDIQYF.

Points on this clonotype: This could be a read error, since a much larger clone is one nucleotide away. The genes are TRBV6-5 and TRBJ2-1; D is ambiguous. The germline CDR1 and CDR2 sequences are MNHEY and SVGAGI. V was cut by 2 bases and J by 7 bases, with 12 bases left in between. CDR3 length: 14 amino acids. The CDR3 region is CASSYAVSRNEQFF. CDR3 DNA sequence: TGTGCCAGCAGTTACGCGGTTTCGCGGAATGAGCAGTTCTTC.

A note on this clonotype: This sequence may be a read error, since a much larger clone differs from it by one base. This CDR3 fails to terminate in the conserved phenylalanine or tryptophan, so it likely reflects a read error. The chain is built from TRBV12-3 or TRBV12-4 and TRBJ1-2; D is undetermined. The CDR3 spans 13 residues. Trimming shortened V by 6 bases and J by 4 bases, and 12 bases separated the two germline ends. The CDR3 loop reads CASRDDGIYGYTS. Written as DNA, the CDR3 is TGTGCCAGCAGAGATGACGGGATCTATGGCTACACCTCC.

This clonotype was seen more than once but under ten times. The chain joins TRBV6-4 to TRBJ2-3; 8 nucleotides match TRBD1. The V segment lost 2 bases and the J segment 2 bases; nucleotides outside the gene matches: 12. The germline CDR1 and CDR2 sequences are MRHNA and SNTAGT. This CDR3 is 18 amino acids long. The CDR3 sequence: CASSDPESGQGTTDTQYF. The CDR3 DNA sequence: TGTGCCAGCAGTGACCCTGAGTCAGGACAGGGAACCACAGATACGCAGTATTTT.

This clonotype was seen ten or more times. This chain joins TRBV27 and TRBJ2-7; D is unresolved. Germline V gene sequence: CDR1 MNHEY, CDR2 SMNVEV (reference sequence). V lost 0 bases and J 5 bases, leaving 14 bases between the germline ends. This CDR3 has 15 residues. CDR3 coding DNA: TGTGCCAGCAGTTTATCGTTTACCGTCAGCCACGAGCAGTACTTC. Protein product: CASSLSFTVSHEQYF.

This clonotype appeared many times. V usage is TRBV7-9 and J usage is TRBJ1-1, with no clear D. V lost 2 bases to trimming and J lost 0 bases, with 7 bases between them. Germline V gives CDR1 SEHNR, CDR2 FQNEAQ (reference sequence). This CDR3 has 14 residues. The CDR3 spells CASSLFDVNTEAFF. The CDR3 nucleotides read TGTGCCAGCAGCTTATTCGACGTGAACACTGAAGCTTTCTTT.

This clonotype was detected many times. The chain carries TRBV20-1 and TRBJ2-7; maybe TRBD1 (5 bases). Between the trimmed V and J ends, which lost 7 bases and 1 base, there was a span of 20 bases. Per the germline V gene, CDR1 is DFQATT and CDR2 is SNEGSKA (reference sequence). The CDR3 has 15 amino acids. CDR3 sequence: CSVGQTVSASYEQYF. The CDR3 nucleotides read TGCAGTGTCGGGCAGACAGTTTCTGCGTCCTACGAGCAGTACTTC.

This clonotype appeared many times. The chain couples TRBV28 to TRBJ2-3; 8 positions agree with TRBD2. The junction had 9 bases not matched to a gene; V was cut back by 6 bases and J by 4 bases. Germline CDR1 reads MDHEN; CDR2 reads SYDVKM. The CDR3 spans 15 residues. CDR3: CASSLLAGGADTQYF. The CDR3 nucleotides are TGTGCCAGCAGCCTGCTAGCGGGCGGCGCAGATACGCAGTATTTT.

There are many counts of this clonotype. The V and J genes are TRBV2 and TRBJ2-1; D might be TRBD2 (5 bases). CDR1 and CDR2 from the germline V gene are SNHLY and FYNNEI. Between the trimmed V and J ends, which lost 5 bases and 3 bases, there was a span of 11 bases. This CDR3 has 14 residues. CDR3 DNA: TGTGCCAGCAGTACTAGTATTAACTACAATGAGCAGTTCTTC. Translating gives CASSTSINYNEQFF.